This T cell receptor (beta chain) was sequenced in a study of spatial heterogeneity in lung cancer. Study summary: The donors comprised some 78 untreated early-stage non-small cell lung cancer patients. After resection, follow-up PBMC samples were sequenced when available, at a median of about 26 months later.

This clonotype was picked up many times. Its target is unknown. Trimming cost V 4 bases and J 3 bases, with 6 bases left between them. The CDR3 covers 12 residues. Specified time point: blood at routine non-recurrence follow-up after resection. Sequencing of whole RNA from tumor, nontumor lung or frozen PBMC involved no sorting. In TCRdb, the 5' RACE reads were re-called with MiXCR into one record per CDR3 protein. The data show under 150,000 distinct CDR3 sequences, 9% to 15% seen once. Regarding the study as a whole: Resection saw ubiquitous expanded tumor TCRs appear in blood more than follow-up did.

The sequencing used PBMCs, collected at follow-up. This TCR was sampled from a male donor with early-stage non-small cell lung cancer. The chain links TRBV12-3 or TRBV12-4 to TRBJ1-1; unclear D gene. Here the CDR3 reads CASSYIYTEAFF. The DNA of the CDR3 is TGTGCCAGCAGTTACATTTACACTGAAGCTTTCTTT.